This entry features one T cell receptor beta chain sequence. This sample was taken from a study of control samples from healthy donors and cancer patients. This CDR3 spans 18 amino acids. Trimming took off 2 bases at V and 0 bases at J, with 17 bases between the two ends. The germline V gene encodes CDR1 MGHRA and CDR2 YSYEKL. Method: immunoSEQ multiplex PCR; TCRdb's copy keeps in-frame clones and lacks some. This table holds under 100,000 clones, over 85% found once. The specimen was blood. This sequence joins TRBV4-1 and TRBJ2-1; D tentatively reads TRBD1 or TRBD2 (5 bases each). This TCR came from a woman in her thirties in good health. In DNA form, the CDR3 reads TGCGCCAGCAGCCAAAGGGGCGGACGGGGTAGCTCCTACAATGAGCAGTTCTTC. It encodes CASSQRGGRGSSYNEQFF.